The 18 T cell receptor beta chains listed next were all sequenced from one sample in a study of graft-versus-host responses after intestinal transplantation. What these receptors recognize is not known. Sequencing was performed with immunoSEQ multiplex PCR; in TCRdb, only in-frame clones are kept and a portion is missing. The table shows fewer than 120,000 clones, with 85% to 95% occurring only once. This specimen consisted of unstimulated CD8+ T cells sorted from spleen or lymph node cells, obtained before intestinal transplant. These receptors were taken from a human donor who received an intestinal transplant.

The chain recombines TRBV7-8 with TRBJ1-2; a possible D gene is TRBD1 (5 bases). Germline V lookup: CDR1 SGHVS, CDR2 FQNEAQ. Trimming stripped 5 bases from V and 6 bases from J, with 10 bases between. The CDR3 sequence is 12 residues long. The CDR3 is CASSQWGDGYTF. The DNA for the CDR3 is TGTGCCAGCAGCCAATGGGGGGATGGCTACACCTTC.

The chain recombines TRBV4-1 with TRBJ2-3; D not certain. The length of the CDR3 is 15 residues. V was trimmed by 1 base and J by 4 bases, leaving 12 bases between them. Germline V CDR1 and CDR2: MGHRA, YSYEKL. The CDR3 loop is CASSQADGMPDTQYF. CDR3 nucleotide sequence: TGCGCCAGCAGCCAAGCGGATGGGATGCCAGATACGCAGTATTTT.

This clone appeared once. The chain employs TRBV11-3 and TRBJ2-2; the D call may be TRBD1 or TRBD2 (5 bases each). The V gene's germline CDR1 is SGHNT and CDR2 YENEEA. CDR3 length: 14 amino acids. With 3 bases removed from V and 4 bases from J, the gap between germline ends came to 9 bases. The CDR3 sequence is CASSFYGATGELFF. Written as DNA, the CDR3 is TGTGCCAGCAGCTTCTACGGGGCCACCGGGGAGCTGTTTTTT. The full variable domain, in which reference TRBV11-3 and TRBJ2-2 provide the parts outside the CDR3, is EAGVVQSPRYKIIEKKQPVAFWCNPISGHNTLYWYLQNLGQGPELLIRYENEEAVDDSQLPKDRFSAERLKGVDSTLKIQPAELGDSAVYLCASSFYGATGELFFGEGSRLTVL.

The V gene is TRBV18, the J gene TRBJ2-7, with unresolved D. Germline V gene sequence: CDR1 KGHSH, CDR2 LQKENI. V lost 2 bases, J lost 3 bases, and 5 bases lay in between. The CDR3 spans 12 residues. The CDR3 bases are TGTGCCAGCTCACCAAACAGCTACGAGCAGTACTTC. Translating it yields CASSPNSYEQYF.

This chain uses TRBV9 with TRBJ2-7; 11 bases agree with TRBD1. CDR3 length equals 15 residues. Germline V gene lookup returns CDR1 SGDLS and CDR2 YYNGEE. With V trimmed by 4 bases and J by 3 bases, 6 bases remained unmatched. In nucleotides, the CDR3 is TGTGCCAGCAGCTCCGGGACAGGGGGATACTACGAGCAGTACTTC. This translates into CASSSGTGGYYEQYF. Looking up the rest from reference TRBV9 and TRBJ2-7 gives the full variable domain: DSGVTQTPKHLITATGQRVTLRCSPRSGDLSVYWYQQSLDQGLQFLIQYYNGEERAKGNILERFSAQQFPDLHSELNLSSLELGDSALYFCASSSGTGGYYEQYFGPGTRLTVT.

On this clone: Other DNA sequences in this specimen translate into the identical CDR3. J is TRBJ1-2 and V is TRBV13; 7 positions agree with TRBD1. Germline-derived CDR1 and CDR2 are PRHDT and FYEKMQ (reference sequence). The CDR3 has 14 residues. Losses at the gene ends were 1 base for V and 4 bases for J; bases not matched to a gene: 3. CDR3 residues: CASSLEGGIYGYTF. DNA for the CDR3: TGTGCCAGCAGCTTAGAAGGGGGCATCTATGGCTACACCTTC.

The chain employs TRBV6-1 and TRBJ2-1; no clear D. Germline V gene lookup returns CDR1 MNHNS and CDR2 SASEGT. The V and J ends lost 0 bases and 3 bases respectively, with 15 bases between them. There are 17 residues in the CDR3. The CDR3 coding sequence is TGTGCCAGCAGTGAAGCGCTTCCCGGCAGCTACTACAATGAGCAGTTCTTC. This translates into CASSEALPGSYYNEQFF.

A note on this clone: This same CDR3 is encoded by further DNA sequences in the sample. The chain carries TRBV11-2 and TRBJ2-7, with D possibly TRBD2 on 5 matching bases. The CDR3 totals 12 residues. The V gene lost 1 base and the J gene lost 7 bases, with 8 bases spanning the gap. The germline gives CDR1 SGHAT, CDR2 FQNNGV. This CDR3 reads CASSLGSGEQYF. Written as DNA, the CDR3 is TGTGCCAGCAGCTTAGGTTCGGGGGAGCAGTACTTC.

The table lists this clone with a count of one. The CDR3 loop is CASTLSPPYNEQFF. CDR3 DNA sequence: TGTGCCAGCACCCTAAGTCCCCCTTACAATGAGCAGTTCTTC. The chain couples TRBV27 to TRBJ2-1; D is ambiguous. V lost 7 bases to trimming and J lost 4 bases, with 14 bases between them. Germline V lookup: CDR1 MNHEY, CDR2 SMNVEV (reference sequence). The CDR3 spans 14 residues.

This chain uses TRBV5-8 with TRBJ1-2, with TRBD1 matching over 7 bases. The trim removed 4 bases at V and 1 base at J, leaving 22 bases unmatched. Germline CDR1 SGHTS, CDR2 YDEGEE. The CDR3 consists of 20 residues. The DNA for the CDR3 is TGTGCCAGCAGCCTAGATACCGGGACAGAATTTTACCTCTTTAACTATGGCTACACCTTC. Its protein is CASSLDTGTEFYLFNYGYTF.

This rearrangement joins TRBV28 to TRBJ1-5; D not certain. The CDR3 has 13 residues. The V end was cut by 2 bases, the J end by 4 bases, with 6 bases between. Per germline, CDR1 MDHEN and CDR2 SYDVKM. Here the CDR3 reads CASSLNPNQPQHF. The CDR3 DNA is TGTGCCAGCAGTTTAAACCCTAATCAGCCCCAGCATTTT. Looking up the rest from reference TRBV28 and TRBJ1-5 gives the full variable domain: DVKVTQSSRYLVKRTGEKVFLECVQDMDHENMFWYRQDPGLGLRLIYFSYDVKMKEKGDIPEGYSVSREKKERFSLILESASTNQTSMYLCASSLNPNQPQHFGDGTRLSIL.

The chain employs TRBV6-5 and TRBJ2-5; a possible D gene is TRBD1 (5 bases). This CDR3 region has 14 residues. V gave up 4 bases and J gave up 4 bases, with 13 bases separating them. CDR1 and CDR2 from the germline V gene are MNHEY and SVGAGI. The CDR3 sequence: CASSSRRAGETQYF. The CDR3 DNA follows: TGTGCCAGCAGTTCGCGCAGGGCCGGAGAGACCCAGTACTTC.

The rearrangement joins TRBV18 to TRBJ1-1; no clear D. CDR1 and CDR2 from the germline V gene are KGHSH and LQKENI. The V gene lost 4 bases and the J gene lost 6 bases, with 15 bases spanning the gap. The CDR3 loop spans 14 amino acids. Here the CDR3 DNA reads TGTGCCAGCTCACTTGACCCGGGAGGACCTGAAGCTTTCTTT. Translated, it gives CASSLDPGGPEAFF.

On this clone itself: The CDR3 does not close with the conserved phenylalanine or tryptophan, likely indicating a read error. The rearrangement links TRBV10-2 to TRBJ2-7; D is perhaps TRBD1 (6 bases). The CDR3 contains 13 residues. V shed 3 bases and J shed 3 bases, with 9 bases lying between them. Germline CDR1 and CDR2: WSHSY and SAAADI. CDR3 region: CASSDLQGYEQYL. The CDR3, as DNA: TGCGCCAGCAGTGACCTACAGGGCTACGAGCAGTACCTC.

The chain links TRBV6-5 to TRBJ2-5; maybe TRBD2 (6 bases). The germline V and J ends were trimmed by 0 bases and 0 bases, with 8 bases remaining between them. The CDR3 covers 15 residues. Germline V gives CDR1 MNHEY, CDR2 SVGAGI. The CDR3 reads CASSYSGGYQETQYF. For the CDR3, the DNA is TGTGCCAGCAGTTACTCGGGGGGTTACCAAGAGACCCAGTACTTC.

CDR3 amino acids: CASSYKQGSYEQYF. The CDR3 DNA reads TGTGCCAGCAGTTACAAACAGGGCTCCTACGAGCAGTACTTC. The chain uses TRBV6-5 and TRBJ2-7; D is possibly TRBD1 (6 bases). CDR1 and CDR2 (germline): MNHEY, SVGAGI. V lost 2 bases, J lost 0 bases, and 8 bases lay in between. The CDR3 spans 14 residues.

The chain combines TRBV7-8 with TRBJ2-3, with D maybe TRBD2 (6 bases). Looked up from germline, CDR1 is SGHVS and CDR2 is FQNEAQ. This CDR3 contains 15 residues. V gave up 0 bases and J gave up 4 bases, with 11 bases separating them. CDR3 DNA: TGTGCCAGCAGCTTAGCGCGGACGGGGGCAGATACGCAGTATTTT. Amino acids: CASSLARTGADTQYF. Full variable domain (outside the CDR3, taken from reference TRBV7-8 and TRBJ2-3): GAGVSQSPRYKVAKRGQDVALRCDPISGHVSLFWYQQALGQGPEFLTYFQNEAQLDKSGLPSDRFFAERPEGSVSTLKIQRTQQEDSAVYLCASSLARTGADTQYFGPGTRLTVL.

With respect to this clone: The junction departs from the called germline gene at one end, perhaps through a read error. At the DNA level, this CDR3 is encoded by other sequences in the same sample as well. V is TRBV15 and J is TRBJ1-2; 7 bases are a match to TRBD1. CDR1 is LNHNV and CDR2 is YYDKDF in the germline V gene (reference sequence). The CDR3 spans 12 residues. CDR3 sequence reads: CATSRGDYGYTF. CDR3 coding DNA: TGTGCTACCAGCAGGGGGGACTATGGCTACACCTTC.